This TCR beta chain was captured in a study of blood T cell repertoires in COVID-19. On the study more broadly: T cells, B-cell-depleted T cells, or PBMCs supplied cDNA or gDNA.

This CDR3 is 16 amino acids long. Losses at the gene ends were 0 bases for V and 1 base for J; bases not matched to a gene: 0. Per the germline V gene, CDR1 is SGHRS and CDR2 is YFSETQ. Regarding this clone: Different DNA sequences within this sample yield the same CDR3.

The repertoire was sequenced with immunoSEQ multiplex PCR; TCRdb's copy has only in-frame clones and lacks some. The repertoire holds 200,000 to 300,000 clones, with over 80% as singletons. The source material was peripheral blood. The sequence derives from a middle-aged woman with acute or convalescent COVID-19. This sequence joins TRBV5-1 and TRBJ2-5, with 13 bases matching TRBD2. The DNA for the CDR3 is TGCGCCAGCAGCTTGGGACTAGCGGGGGGCCAAGAGACCCAGTACTTC. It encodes CASSLGLAGGQETQYF.